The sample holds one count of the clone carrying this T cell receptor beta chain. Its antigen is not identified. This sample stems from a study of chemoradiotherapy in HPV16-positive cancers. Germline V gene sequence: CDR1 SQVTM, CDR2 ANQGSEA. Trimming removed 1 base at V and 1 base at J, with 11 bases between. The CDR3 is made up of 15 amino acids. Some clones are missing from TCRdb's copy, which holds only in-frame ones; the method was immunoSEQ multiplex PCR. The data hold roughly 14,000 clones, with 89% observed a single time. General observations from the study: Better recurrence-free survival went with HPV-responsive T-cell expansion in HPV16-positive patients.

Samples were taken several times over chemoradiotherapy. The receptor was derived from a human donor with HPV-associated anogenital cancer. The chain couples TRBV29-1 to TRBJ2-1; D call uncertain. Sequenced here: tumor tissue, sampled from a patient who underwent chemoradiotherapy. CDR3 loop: CSVEGAAISYNEQFF. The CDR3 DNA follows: TGCAGCGTTGAAGGGGCAGCGATATCCTACAATGAGCAGTTCTTC.